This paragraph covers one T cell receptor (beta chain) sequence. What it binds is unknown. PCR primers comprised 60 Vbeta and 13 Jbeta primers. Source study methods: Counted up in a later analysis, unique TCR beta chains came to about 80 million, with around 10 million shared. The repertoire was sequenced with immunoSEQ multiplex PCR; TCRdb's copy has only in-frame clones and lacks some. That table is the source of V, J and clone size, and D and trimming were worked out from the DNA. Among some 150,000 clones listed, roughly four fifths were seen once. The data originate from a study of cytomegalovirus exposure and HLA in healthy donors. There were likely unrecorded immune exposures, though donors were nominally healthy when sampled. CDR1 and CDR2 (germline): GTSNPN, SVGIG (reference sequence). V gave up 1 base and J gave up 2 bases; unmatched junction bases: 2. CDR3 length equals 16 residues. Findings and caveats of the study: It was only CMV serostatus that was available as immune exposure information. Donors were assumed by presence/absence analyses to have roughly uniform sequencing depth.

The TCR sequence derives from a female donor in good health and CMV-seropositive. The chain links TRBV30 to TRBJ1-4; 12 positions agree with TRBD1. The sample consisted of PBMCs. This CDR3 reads CAWSGGQGATNEKLFF. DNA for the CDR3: TGTGCCTGGAGTGGGGGACAGGGGGCGACTAATGAAAAACTGTTTTTT. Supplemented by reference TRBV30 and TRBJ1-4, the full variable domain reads SQTIHQWPATLVQPVGSPLSLECTVEGTSNPNLYWYRQAAGRGLQLLFYSVGIGQISSEVPQNLSASRPQDRQFILSSKKLLLSDSGFYLCAWSGGQGATNEKLFFGSGTQLSVL.